These T cell receptor beta chains were read from a single sample in a study of cytomegalovirus exposure and HLA in healthy donors. The repertoire was sequenced with immunoSEQ multiplex PCR; TCRdb's copy has only in-frame clones and lacks some. The data contain about 150,000 clones, approximately 86% of them singletons. Sequencing used PBMCs. These receptors originate from a young man in good health and CMV-seropositive. Both conserved end residues are part of each CDR3. The D gene is left open where the match is weak. Size is stated for part of the rows, as once, few or many counts, or as a class when the clone is expanded.

TRBJ1-2 | TRBD1 | - | TRBV11-2 | TGTGCCAGCCCTAACAGTACCGGGACAGGTATTGTTGTGGACTATGGCTACACCTTC | CASPNSTGTGIVVDYGYTF
TRBJ2-1 | - | few | TRBV6-6 | TGTGCCAGCAGTCCCCCGAGTACCAATGAGCAGTTCTTC | CASSPPSTNEQFF
TRBJ1-3 | - | - | TRBV6-5 | TGTGCCAGCAGTTACAGCGGAGGAGTCTCTGGAAACACCATATATTTT | CASSYSGGVSGNTIYF
TRBJ1-5 | - | - | TRBV5-8 | TGTGCCAGCAGCTTGGCCCCGAGAGCCAATCAGCCCCAGCATTTT | CASSLAPRANQPQHF
TRBJ2-7 | TRBD1 | - | TRBV5-6 | TGTGCCAGCAGCCCGGGTCACAGGGGGGCGCCGTACGAGCAGTACTTC | CASSPGHRGAPYEQYF
TRBJ1-5 | - | - | TRBV6-6 | TGTGCCAGCAGTTCCCTTAGCAATCAGCCCCAGCATTTT | CASSSLSNQPQHF
TRBJ2-5 | TRBD1 | - | TRBV5-1 | TGCGCCAGCAGTCGTACAGGGGGCTTGCGAGAGACCCAGTACTTC | CASSRTGGLRETQYF
TRBJ1-5 | TRBD1 | few | TRBV7-8 | TGTGCCAGCAGCCAGGGACAGGGGGCAGGGCAGCCCCAGCATTTT | CASSQGQGAGQPQHF
TRBJ1-2 | - | - | TRBV4-3 | TGCGCCAGCAGCCCAGAGGCGGGAGGTTCGGATGGCTACACCTTC | CASSPEAGGSDGYTF
TRBJ1-2 | - | - | TRBV9 | TGTGCCAGCAGCGAGGCCGGGGGGGCCGGCTATGGCTACACCTTC | CASSEAGGAGYGYTF
TRBJ1-1 | - | - | TRBV7-9 | TGTGCCAGCAGCTTAAGGGGCAAAATGAACACTGAAGCTTTCTTT | CASSLRGKMNTEAFF
TRBJ2-7 | - | - | TRBV10-3 | TGTGCCATCAGCGTAGCGGCCCTTTACGAGCAGTACTTC | CAISVAALYEQYF
TRBJ2-6 | - | - | TRBV15 | TGTGCCACCAGCAGAGATCGGGGTCGGGAGGCCAACGTCCTGACTTTC | CATSRDRGREANVLTF
TRBJ1-4 | - | - | TRBV7-9 | TGTGCCAGCAGCTTAGAAGGGCCGGGGACTAATGAAAAACTGTTTTTT | CASSLEGPGTNEKLFF
TRBJ1-6 | TRBD1 | - | TRBV9 | TGTGCCAGCAGCGTAGGTGGGGACAGGCGGCATAATTCACCCCTCCACTTT | CASSVGGDRRHNSPLHF
TRBJ1-1 | - | - | TRBV9 | TGTGCCAGCAGCATCCAGACAGGTACTGAAGCTTTCTTT | CASSIQTGTEAFF
TRBJ1-2 | TRBD1 | - | TRBV28 | TGTGCCAGCAGTCCCCACACAGGGGCGGGGGGCTACACCTTC | CASSPHTGAGGYTF
TRBJ1-5 | - | - | TRBV19 | TGTGCCAGTAGTCCACAGGGTTATAGCAATCAGCCCCAGCATTTT | CASSPQGYSNQPQHF
TRBJ1-2 | - | few | TRBV5-1 | TGCGCCAGCAGCTTGAGACAGCAAAACTATGGCTACACCTTC | CASSLRQQNYGYTF
TRBJ1-1 | - | - | TRBV7-3 | TGTGCCAGCAGTCAAACGTCCACGAGCACTGAAGCTTTCTTT | CASSQTSTSTEAFF
TRBJ1-1 | TRBD1 | - | TRBV5-4 | TGTGCCAGCACCTCCGGGACAGGCATGAACACTGAAGCTTTCTTT | CASTSGTGMNTEAFF
TRBJ2-3 | TRBD2 | - | TRBV19 | TGTGCCAGTGGGCTAGCGGGAAGGGGTACGCAGTATTTT | CASGLAGRGTQYF
TRBJ2-3 | - | - | TRBV7-2 | TGTGCCAGCAGCCCCGGGGGTGGAGATACGCAGTATTTT | CASSPGGGDTQYF
TRBJ2-2 | TRBD2 | once | TRBV5-1 | TGCGCCAGCAGCTCCGGGACTAGCGGGGGGCATCCGAACACCGGGGAGCTGTTTTTT | CASSSGTSGGHPNTGELFF
TRBJ2-7 | TRBD2 | - | TRBV10-1 | TGCGCCAGCAGTGGTATGTGGCGGGAGGTCTACGAGCAGTACTTC | CASSGMWREVYEQYF
TRBJ2-5 | TRBD2 | - | TRBV7-2 | TGTGCCAGCAGCCCGCGGGGGGGGATCCAAGAGACCCAGTACTTC | CASSPRGGIQETQYF
TRBJ2-5 | - | - | TRBV7-2 | TGTGCCAGCAGCCCTAGTCGCACGGAGACTACCCAGTACTTC | CASSPSRTETTQYF
TRBJ2-3 | - | - | TRBV9 | TGTGCCAGCAGCGTAGGAGAAGGTCCTCGGGATTTT | CASSVGEGPRDF
TRBJ1-5 | TRBD1 | - | TRBV19 | TGTGCCACCTCAGACAGGGAGAATCAGCCCCAGCATTTT | CATSDRENQPQHF
TRBJ2-3 | - | once | TRBV19 | TGTGCCAGTAGAGACGCTAGCGTGACAGATACGCAGTATTTT | CASRDASVTDTQYF
TRBJ2-2 | TRBD2 | - | TRBV14 | TGTGCCAGCAGCCTTAGCGGGGCCTACACCGGGGAGCTGTTTTTT | CASSLSGAYTGELFF
TRBJ2-3 | TRBD1 | - | TRBV9 | TGTGCCAGCAGTCCGGGACAGGGCTTAAATACGCAGTATTTT | CASSPGQGLNTQYF